A single sample is the source of the 25 T cell receptor beta chains below, sequenced in a study of early T cells in non-severe SARS-CoV-2 infection. TCRdb re-called the 5' RACE reads through MiXCR, storing one row per CDR3 protein. The sample lists some 42,000 distinct CDR3 sequences; about 6.5% were seen once. The source material was whole blood, sampled at baseline. The receptors come from an adult who was a healthcare worker with PCR-confirmed SARS-CoV-2 infection or an uninfected control (not recorded which).

This clonotype was counted many times. The chain employs TRBV18 and TRBJ1-5; D gene uncertain. V was pared by 3 bases and J by 2 bases, with 5 bases between. This CDR3 comprises 13 residues. Germline assignment: CDR1 KGHSH and CDR2 LQKENI. This CDR3 reads CASSPSGNQPQHF. Here the CDR3 DNA reads TGTGCCAGCTCACCGTCTGGCAATCAGCCCCAGCATTTT.

This clonotype appeared many times. The chain is built from TRBV20-1 and TRBJ2-2; D possibly corresponds to TRBD2 (6 bases). This CDR3 has 13 amino acids. Germline V gene sequence: CDR1 DFQATT, CDR2 SNEGSKA (reference sequence). Between the trimmed V and J ends, which lost 0 bases and 6 bases, there was a span of 8 bases. The DNA of the CDR3 is TGCAGTGCTAGAGACGGAGGGGCCGGGGAGCTGTTTTTT. This encodes CSARDGGAGELFF.

This rearrangement joins TRBV6-5 to TRBJ2-2, with TRBD1 identical over 7 bases. The germline CDR1 and CDR2 sequences are MNHEY and SVGAGI. This CDR3 is 14 amino acids long. V shed 3 bases, J shed 6 bases, and the junction held 4 bases outside the gene matches. This CDR3 reads CASSYRQGAGELFF. DNA for the CDR3: TGTGCCAGCAGTTATCGCCAGGGGGCCGGGGAGCTGTTTTTT.

This clonotype was observed a handful of times. The V call is TRBV7-2, the J call TRBJ1-5; D remains unclear. The germline V gene has CDR1 SGHTA and CDR2 FQGNSA. The CDR3 consists of 13 residues. V dropped 1 base and J dropped 6 bases, with 7 bases sitting between them. The CDR3 DNA is TGTGCCAGCAGCTTAGGGGGAAGTCAGCCCCAGCATTTT. Residues: CASSLGGSQPQHF. Drawing the rest from reference TRBV7-2 and TRBJ1-5, the complete variable domain is GAGVSQSPSNKVTEKGKDVELRCDPISGHTALYWYRQSLGQGLEFLIYFQGNSAPDKSGLPSDRFSAERTGGSVSTLTIQRTQQEDSAVYLCASSLGGSQPQHFGDGTRLSIL.

The CDR3 nucleotides are TGTGCCAGCAGTTTCAGGACAAAAGGCATGAACACTGAAGCTTTCTTT. Its protein is CASSFRTKGMNTEAFF. This sequence joins TRBV6-2 or TRBV6-3 and TRBJ1-1; D perhaps matches TRBD1 (5 bases). Trimming removed 4 bases from V and 0 bases from J, with 15 bases in between. The CDR3 has 16 amino acids. Germline CDR1 is MNHEY and CDR2 is SVGEGT.

This clonotype came up many times. The V call is TRBV6-2 or TRBV6-3, the J call TRBJ1-5; D gene ambiguous. Germline lookup yields CDR1 MNHEY and CDR2 SVGEGT. This CDR3 is built from 14 residues. Trimming took 7 bases from V and 3 from J, leaving 13 bases between them. CDR3 sequence (DNA): TGTGCCAGCACCGGGCGGCAGAACAATCAGCCCCAGCATTTT. Protein sequence: CASTGRQNNQPQHF.

This clonotype was detected ten times or more. The rearrangement links TRBV6-6 to TRBJ1-3; weak D call: TRBD1 (6 bases). The germline CDR1 and CDR2 sequences are MNHNY and SVGAGI (reference sequence). Trimming removed 6 bases at V and 2 bases at J, with 17 bases between. The length of the CDR3 is 16 residues. This CDR3 reads CASRQGQKGPGNTIYF. Here the CDR3 DNA reads TGTGCCAGCAGACAAGGACAGAAGGGCCCTGGAAACACCATATATTTT.

This clonotype was observed many times. At one end the junction does not follow the germline gene, possibly because of a read error. V and J are TRBV12-3 or TRBV12-4 and TRBJ2-1; 9 bases agree with TRBD2. This CDR3 is built from 14 residues. The CDR3 DNA sequence: TGTGCCAGTAGTTCTAGCGGGGCGTACAATGAGCAGTTCTTC. It encodes CASSSSGAYNEQFF.

In this sample, this clonotype turned up many times. This sequence joins TRBV20-1 and TRBJ1-1; no firm D call. Germline loops: CDR1 DFQATT, CDR2 SNEGSKA (reference sequence). V was cut by 3 bases and J by 5 bases, with 7 bases left in between. CDR3 length: 11 amino acids. DNA for the CDR3: TGCAGTGCTAGCGACCGGACTGAAGCTTTCTTT. This gives the protein CSASDRTEAFF.

The chain is built from TRBV20-1 and TRBJ2-7; D is perhaps TRBD1 (6 bases). V was pared by 6 bases and J by 2 bases, with 20 bases between. Germline CDR1 is DFQATT and CDR2 is SNEGSKA (reference sequence). The CDR3 is 15 amino acids. The CDR3 loop is CSADLRQAATYEQYF. The CDR3 DNA follows: TGCAGTGCCGATCTTCGACAGGCTGCGACCTACGAGCAGTACTTC.

This clonotype showed up just a few times. V usage is TRBV7-2 and J usage is TRBJ2-1, with 10 bases lining up with TRBD2. The V segment lost 3 bases and the J segment 4 bases; nucleotides outside the gene matches: 6. Germline assignment: CDR1 SGHTA and CDR2 FQGNSA. The CDR3 has 16 residues. In DNA, the CDR3 is TGTGCCAGCAGCTTGAAGCGGGGGGGCATTTACAATGAGCAGTTCTTC. It specifies CASSLKRGGIYNEQFF.

This clonotype was counted many times. The chain uses TRBV20-1 and TRBJ2-5, with a tentative D call TRBD2 (5 bases). Germline V gene sequence: CDR1 DFQATT, CDR2 SNEGSKA (reference sequence). V lost 1 base and J 4 bases, leaving 19 bases between the germline ends. The CDR3 runs 16 residues. CDR3 residues: CSARGGRDFKRETQYF. In DNA form, the CDR3 reads TGCAGTGCTAGAGGTGGGAGAGACTTTAAACGAGAGACCCAGTACTTC.

This clonotype was found a few times. The gene calls are TRBV6-2 or TRBV6-3 and TRBJ2-1, with a possible D match to TRBD1 (5 bases). V gave up 2 bases and J gave up 12 bases, with 11 bases separating them. This CDR3 contains 12 residues. Germline CDR1 reads MNHEY; CDR2 reads SVGEGT. The CDR3 sequence is CASSYQGMGQFF. The CDR3 DNA sequence: TGTGCCAGCAGTTACCAGGGAATGGGGCAGTTCTTC.

Comments on this clonotype: A read error may be the cause here, since a much bigger clone is one base away. The CDR3 does not end in the conserved phenylalanine or tryptophan, so this is likely a read error. The chain combines TRBV18 with TRBJ1-1, with 8 bases fitting TRBD1. The CDR3 covers 14 residues. With 6 bases clipped from V and 4 bases from J, the junction kept 7 bases outside the gene matches. The germline V gene encodes CDR1 KGHSH and CDR2 LQKENI. The CDR3: CASSLGQGGTEAFY. The CDR3 DNA follows: TGTGCCAGCTCCCTCGGACAGGGCGGCACTGAAGCTTTCTAT.

This clonotype appeared a few times. V is TRBV28 and J is TRBJ2-3; D is uncertain. CDR1 and CDR2 from the germline V gene are MDHEN and SYDVKM. CDR3 length equals 13 residues. With 6 bases removed from V and 4 bases from J, the gap between germline ends came to 11 bases. CDR3 DNA sequence: TGTGCCAGCAGGCCTATGGGCGCAGATACGCAGTATTTT. The encoded protein is CASRPMGADTQYF.

The CDR3 DNA follows: TGCGCCAGCAGCCAAGGAGGCCAGACCCAGTACTTC. It is translated as CASSQGGQTQYF. The gene calls are TRBV4-1 and TRBJ2-5; no firm D call. V lost 1 base to trimming and J lost 6 bases, with 6 bases between them. Germline assignment: CDR1 MGHRA and CDR2 YSYEKL. The CDR3 totals 12 residues.

This clonotype was found many times. The chain is built from TRBV7-2 and TRBJ2-2; TRBD1 aligns across 10 bases. Germline CDR1 SGHTA, CDR2 FQGNSA. The CDR3 sequence is 14 residues long. V trimming: 4 bases; J trimming: 6 bases; junction bases outside the gene matches: 2. The CDR3 DNA is TGTGCCAGCAGCTGGGACAGGGGTGCCGGGGAGCTGTTTTTT. Its translation is CASSWDRGAGELFF.

Ten or more counts support this clonotype. The chain is built from TRBV10-3 and TRBJ2-5, with a possible D match to TRBD1 (6 bases). The V gene lost 4 bases and the J gene lost 1 base, with 7 bases spanning the gap. The CDR3 contains 13 residues. Germline-derived CDR1 and CDR2 are ENHRY and SYGVKD. CDR3 region: CAISGQAQETQYF. The DNA of the CDR3 is TGTGCCATCAGTGGACAGGCCCAAGAGACCCAGTACTTC.

This clonotype was seen only a few times. The V gene is TRBV20-1, the J gene TRBJ2-7, with 8 positions matching TRBD1. The length of the CDR3 is 12 residues. The germline V gene has CDR1 DFQATT and CDR2 SNEGSKA (reference sequence). Germline trimming cut 8 bases from V and 5 bases from J; bases unmatched to any gene: 8. CDR3 sequence: CSPGGAGHEQYF. Here the CDR3 DNA reads TGCAGTCCAGGGGGCGCAGGCCACGAGCAGTACTTC.

This clonotype has only a few counts. V usage is TRBV20-1 and J usage is TRBJ1-5; D is unresolved. The CDR3 runs to 13 residues. Germline-derived CDR1 and CDR2 are DFQATT and SNEGSKA (reference sequence). Trimming shortened V by 1 base and J by 0 bases, and 4 bases separated the two germline ends. The CDR3 here is CSARGPSNQPQHF. The DNA of the CDR3 is TGCAGTGCTAGAGGTCCTAGCAATCAGCCCCAGCATTTT.

The CDR3 DNA is TGTGCCAGCAGTTTGGGTCCAGGAACTGGCTACACCTTC. It is translated as CASSLGPGTGYTF. V and J are TRBV12-3 or TRBV12-4 and TRBJ1-2; D gene ambiguous. The CDR3 totals 13 residues. The germline V and J ends were trimmed by 3 bases and 7 bases, with 12 bases remaining between them.

Ten or more counts support this clonotype. The gene calls are TRBV10-1 and TRBJ2-7; D call uncertain. Trimming stripped 3 bases from V and 2 bases from J, with 11 bases between. The CDR3 covers 14 residues. Germline CDR1 WNHNN, CDR2 SYGVQD (reference sequence). The CDR3, as DNA: TGCGCCAGCAGTGAAGGGCAGGTACCCTACGAGCAGTACTTC. As protein: CASSEGQVPYEQYF.

This clonotype was seen ten or more times. The chain employs TRBV28 and TRBJ1-3; TRBD1 matches at 7 bases. Germline V gene sequence: CDR1 MDHEN, CDR2 SYDVKM. J lost 4 bases, V lost 3 bases, and 12 bases had no gene match. The CDR3 loop spans 17 amino acids. The CDR3 DNA reads TGTGCCAGCAGTTTGTTTTTCGGCAGGGGGGGAGGAAACACCATATATTTT. It is translated as CASSLFFGRGGGNTIYF.

In this sample, this clonotype turned up many times. The gene calls are TRBV29-1 and TRBJ2-3; possible D gene TRBD1, 6 bases. Per germline, CDR1 SQVTM and CDR2 ANQGSEA. Trimming shortened V by 4 bases and J by 4 bases, and 12 bases separated the two germline ends. The CDR3 has 13 amino acids. This chain's CDR3 is CSVGMGASDTQYF. DNA of the CDR3: TGCAGCGTTGGAATGGGGGCGTCAGATACGCAGTATTTT.

There are many counts of this clonotype. The chain uses TRBV29-1 and TRBJ2-2, with TRBD1 as a possible D gene (5 bases). Germline V gene sequence: CDR1 SQVTM, CDR2 ANQGSEA. The CDR3 is 14 residues long. Trimming left V 8 bases short and J 4 bases short, with 17 bases between. CDR3 nucleotides: TGCAGCACTATGACCGTTCAGGGCACCGGGGAGCTGTTTTTT. Amino acid sequence: CSTMTVQGTGELFF.